Below, 6 T cell receptor beta chains from the same sample are listed, as sequenced in a study of cytomegalovirus exposure and HLA in healthy donors. It was with 60 Vbeta and 13 Jbeta primers that the PCR ran. Repertoires were generated with immunoSEQ multiplex PCR, while TCRdb's copy carries only in-frame clones and drops some. The sample contains over 150,000 clones, 70% to 80% of which appear only once. Sequencing used PBMCs. These receptor sequences come from a man aged 30-40 years in good health and CMV-seropositive.

The chain carries TRBV16 and TRBJ1-2; TRBD1 matches 7 bases. There are 18 residues in the CDR3. Germline V gene lookup returns CDR1 KGHSY and CDR2 FQNENV. J gave up 1 base and V 1 base, and 12 bases lay outside the gene matches. CDR3 sequence: CASSQLVGGSGRNYGYTF. The CDR3 coding sequence is TGTGCCAGCAGCCAATTGGTAGGGGGCAGCGGCCGTAACTATGGCTACACCTTC.

The gene calls are TRBV11-2 and TRBJ1-4, with a possible D match to TRBD1 (6 bases). The CDR3 sequence is 14 residues long. Trimming removed 1 base at V and 12 bases at J, with 15 bases between. Germline CDR1 and CDR2: SGHAT and FQNNGV. In DNA form, the CDR3 reads TGTGCCAGCAGCTTAGTTCCCGGGACAAGTGAACTGTTTTTT. Translation gives CASSLVPGTSELFF.

V gene TRBV7-9 combines with J gene TRBJ2-3; TRBD1 agrees at 7 bases. The CDR3 is 18 residues long. CDR1 and CDR2 (germline): SEHNR, FQNEAQ (reference sequence). V was clipped by 3 bases and J by 6 bases; unmatched bases: 18. CDR3 sequence (DNA): TGTGCCAGCAGCTTCGGTATTTCGGGCAGGGGGTTATTGGATACGCAGTATTTT. It translates to CASSFGISGRGLLDTQYF.

V and J are TRBV7-9 and TRBJ2-5, with 10 bases that match TRBD2. Germline CDR1 is SEHNR and CDR2 is FQNEAQ (reference sequence). The V and J ends lost 5 bases and 0 bases, in that order; junction bases with no gene match: 3. There are 15 residues in the CDR3. This CDR3 is CASSRTSGNQETQYF. CDR3 DNA sequence: TGTGCCAGCAGCCGCACTAGCGGGAACCAAGAGACCCAGTACTTC.

This clone was counted at least ten times. The chain is built from TRBV5-6 and TRBJ2-1, with a possible D match to TRBD2 (6 bases). Germline lookup yields CDR1 SGHDT and CDR2 YYEEEE. The CDR3 is made up of 13 amino acids. With 8 bases removed from V and 3 bases from J, the gap between germline ends came to 12 bases. CDR3 nucleotide sequence: TGTGCCAGTACCGGGAGCAACTACAATGAGCAGTTCTTC. As protein: CASTGSNYNEQFF.

The rearrangement links TRBV11-2 to TRBJ1-5, with no clear D. The germline CDR1 and CDR2 sequences are SGHAT and FQNNGV. This CDR3 region has 13 residues. Trimming shortened V by 1 base and J by 3 bases, and 4 bases separated the two germline ends. CDR3 nucleotide sequence: TGTGCCAGCAGCTTAGGACTCAATCAGCCCCAGCATTTT. Its translation: CASSLGLNQPQHF.